A single sample gave rise to the 16 T cell receptor beta chains below, sequenced in a study of blood T cell repertoires in COVID-19. The method was immunoSEQ multiplex PCR; TCRdb's version includes in-frame clones alone and lacks a portion of them. The data hold 250,000 to 300,000 clones, with 89% observed a single time. Sequenced sample: peripheral blood. These receptors were obtained from a woman aged 55-69 years with acute or convalescent COVID-19.

CDR3 sequence (DNA): TGTGCCAGCAGTCGACGCCCGGGACCCAGCGGGGATGAGCAGTTCTTC. This translates into CASSRRPGPSGDEQFF. The chain couples TRBV27 to TRBJ2-1; TRBD2 matches at 7 bases. The germline CDR1 and CDR2 sequences are MNHEY and SMNVEV (reference sequence). J was trimmed by 8 bases and V by 5 bases; bases with no gene match: 15. The CDR3 is 16 residues long.

The chain recombines TRBV27 with TRBJ1-3; 10 nucleotides agree with TRBD1. The J segment lost 9 bases and the V segment lost 4 bases, leaving 6 bases of the junction unmatched. The CDR3 is 14 residues long. In germline, CDR1 is MNHEY, CDR2 SMNVEV (reference sequence). The DNA of the CDR3 is TGTGCCAGCAGTTCCCGTGGACAGGGGGGCACCATATATTTT. Translating gives CASSSRGQGGTIYF.

This clone was found once. The rearrangement links TRBV29-1 to TRBJ2-7, with TRBD1 identical over 7 bases. CDR1 is SQVTM, CDR2 ANQGSEA, per germline. The CDR3 extends over 14 amino acids. J gave up 3 bases and V 6 bases, and 11 bases lay outside the gene matches. DNA for the CDR3: TGCAGCGTGGGCCCCCGTACAGGGGACTACGAGCAGTACTTC. Translation: CSVGPRTGDYEQYF.

V is TRBV7-2 and J is TRBJ1-6; 10 bases line up with TRBD1. J was trimmed by 10 bases and V by 5 bases; bases with no gene match: 11. CDR3 length equals 16 residues. The germline V gene has CDR1 SGHTA and CDR2 FQGNSA. CDR3 sequence: CASSRGTGVQGSPLHF. DNA of the CDR3: TGTGCCAGCAGCAGAGGGACAGGGGTACAAGGATCACCCCTCCACTTT.

This chain uses TRBV2 with TRBJ1-1; the D is unclear. This CDR3 has 12 residues. Trimming left V 10 bases short and J 6 bases short, with 15 bases between. Germline V gene sequence: CDR1 SNHLY, CDR2 FYNNEI. CDR3 nucleotide sequence: TGTGCCAACCGAGAGAGAGGTCCTGAAGCTTTCTTT. Translated, it gives CANRERGPEAFF.

CDR3 nucleotide sequence: TGCGCCAGCAGTCTAGACTCGACCCAGTACTTC. Amino acid sequence: CASSLDSTQYF. The J gene is TRBJ2-5, the V gene TRBV5-1; the D is unclear. The germline CDR1 and CDR2 sequences are SGHRS and YFSETQ. This CDR3 is built from 11 residues. V was cut by 5 bases and J by 7 bases, with 9 bases left in between.

The chain combines TRBV11-2 with TRBJ2-3; D is possibly TRBD2 (6 bases). V dropped 4 bases and J dropped 4 bases, with 12 bases sitting between them. This CDR3 has 14 amino acids. Per the germline V gene, CDR1 is SGHAT and CDR2 is FQNNGV. CDR3 nucleotide sequence: TGTGCCAGCAGCTGGGATCCGGGGGCAGATACGCAGTATTTT. Protein product: CASSWDPGADTQYF.

V and J are TRBV28 and TRBJ1-5; 7 bases match TRBD1. Germline V lookup: CDR1 MDHEN, CDR2 SYDVKM. CDR3 length: 15 residues. The J segment lost 7 bases and the V segment lost 10 bases, leaving 16 bases of the junction unmatched. The DNA of the CDR3 is TGTGCCACCCTCTCGGCAGGGGGGCCTCAACAGCCCCAGCATTTT. Protein product: CATLSAGGPQQPQHF.

J is TRBJ2-2 and V is TRBV7-9, with 9 bases matching TRBD2. Unmatched junction bases numbered 10, after V lost 5 bases and J lost 3 bases. This CDR3 is built from 17 residues. CDR1 and CDR2 from the germline V gene are SEHNR and FQNEAQ (reference sequence). The CDR3 sequence is CASSPLLASGDTGELFF. The CDR3 DNA follows: TGTGCCAGCAGCCCCCTGCTTGCTAGCGGGGACACCGGGGAGCTGTTTTTT.

The chain uses TRBV28 and TRBJ1-6; 7 bases fit TRBD1. Trimming took 4 bases from V and 5 from J; bases not matched to a gene: 5. Germline V CDR1 and CDR2: MDHEN, SYDVKM. This CDR3 spans 15 amino acids. CDR3: CASSYTGTDNSPLHF. Here the CDR3 DNA reads TGTGCCAGCAGTTATACCGGGACAGATAATTCACCCCTCCACTTT.

The chain combines TRBV6-2 or TRBV6-3 with TRBJ1-2; 9 bases fit TRBD1. The CDR3 has 16 amino acids. Germline lookup yields CDR1 MNHEY and CDR2 SVGEGT. Trimming at V came to 6 bases and at J to 5 bases, leaving 13 bases not matched to a gene. The CDR3, as DNA: TGTGCCAGCAGCCCGAAAGGGACAGGGAACAAGTATGGCTACACCTTC. Its translation: CASSPKGTGNKYGYTF.

Here the CDR3 DNA reads TGTGCCAGCAGCCCAGGGGCGGCGGTAGCTTTCTTT. It yields the protein CASSPGAAVAFF. The chain recombines TRBV13 with TRBJ1-1, with D possibly TRBD1 on 6 matching bases. The germline gives CDR1 PRHDT, CDR2 FYEKMQ (reference sequence). The CDR3 is 12 amino acids. V was pared by 5 bases and J by 10 bases, with 14 bases between.

V usage is TRBV7-9 and J usage is TRBJ2-1, with 7 positions matching TRBD2. After removal of 5 bases from V and 4 bases from J, the junction contained 8 bases not matched to a gene. CDR1 is SEHNR, CDR2 FQNEAQ, per germline (reference sequence). This CDR3 contains 15 residues. CDR3 region: CASSPWSGAYNEQFF. The DNA for the CDR3 is TGTGCCAGCAGCCCTTGGAGCGGGGCGTACAATGAGCAGTTCTTC.

V and J are TRBV7-2 and TRBJ1-1; 12 bases are a match to TRBD1. This CDR3 has 14 amino acids. J was trimmed by 8 bases and V by 2 bases; bases with no gene match: 3. Germline-derived CDR1 and CDR2 are SGHTA and FQGNSA. The CDR3 DNA sequence: TGTGCCAGCAGCTTAACCGGGACAGGGGGCGAAGCTTTCTTT. Translating gives CASSLTGTGGEAFF. Based on the CDR3 plus reference TRBV7-2 and TRBJ1-1, the full variable domain is GAGVSQSPSNKVTEKGKDVELRCDPISGHTALYWYRQSLGQGLEFLIYFQGNSAPDKSGLPSDRFSAERTGGSVSTLTIQRTQQEDSAVYLCASSLTGTGGEAFFGQGTRLTVV.

This chain links TRBV28 with TRBJ2-7, with 7 bases lining up with TRBD2. The CDR3 runs to 11 residues. Germline lookup yields CDR1 MDHEN and CDR2 SYDVKM. J was trimmed by 6 bases and V by 8 bases; bases with no gene match: 4. The CDR3 DNA sequence: TGTGCCAGCCACGGACTAGTCGAGCAGTACTTC. It is translated as CASHGLVEQYF.

This clone was observed a single time. The chain links TRBV6-2 or TRBV6-3 to TRBJ2-5; 10 positions match TRBD1. This CDR3 has 15 amino acids. Germline loops: CDR1 MNHEY, CDR2 SVGEGT. The V segment lost 3 bases and the J segment 5 bases; nucleotides outside the gene matches: 6. The DNA for the CDR3 is TGTGCCAGCAGTTATGGGACAGGGGATCAGGAGACCCAGTACTTC. Translated, it gives CASSYGTGDQETQYF.